These T cell receptor beta chains were read from a single sample in a study of OX40 agonist ivuxolimab in advanced cancers. Sequencing was performed with immunoSEQ multiplex PCR; in TCRdb, only in-frame clones are kept and a portion is missing. Among 30,000 to 45,000 clones listed, 81% were seen once. The source was CD4+ or CD8+ T cells sorted from blood, collected in a trial of the OX40 agonist ivuxolimab. These receptors were taken from an adult with an advanced solid tumor such as melanoma, head and neck, liver or kidney cancer. Each CDR3 is given with its conserved first and last residue. The D gene is left open where the match is weak. Clone size is not always given. Where it is, it says once, few, many or a class for expanded clones.

size	V	J	D	DNA	CDR3
-	TRBV5-1	TRBJ2-3	-	TGCGCCAGCAGCCCGGACGGCCGCACAGATACGCAGTATTTT	CASSPDGRTDTQYF
-	TRBV6-5	TRBJ1-2	TRBD1	TGTGCCAGCAGTCACCGGGACAGGGGGTTCGGCTACACCTTC	CASSHRDRGFGYTF
-	TRBV10-3	TRBJ1-6	-	TGTGCCATCAGTGAGTCAACGTGGCAGGGTGGATCACCCCTCCACTTT	CAISESTWQGGSPLHF
few	TRBV4-1	TRBJ1-2	-	TGCGCCAGCAGCCCGTTAGGGGGGAACTATGGCTACACCTTC	CASSPLGGNYGYTF
-	TRBV20-1	TRBJ1-2	-	TGCAGTGCTGGAGGGCGACAGGGCTACACCTTC	CSAGGRQGYTF
medium-sized	TRBV11-2	TRBJ1-1	-	TGTGCCAGCAGCATAGGTCTCAACACTGAAGCTTTCTTT	CASSIGLNTEAFF
-	TRBV28	TRBJ2-7	TRBD2	TGTGCCAGCAGTTCCGAAGCGGGAGTCAGGAATGAGCAGTACTTC	CASSSEAGVRNEQYF
-	TRBV28	TRBJ2-1	-	TGTGCCAGCAGGCCGGGACCCTACAATGAGCAGTTCTTC	CASRPGPYNEQFF
once	TRBV29-1	TRBJ2-1	TRBD2	TGCAGCGTTGGTCTACGGGAGGTTTTAAATGAGCAGTTCTTC	CSVGLREVLNEQFF
-	TRBV6-1	TRBJ2-3	-	TGTGCCAGCAGTGAGAGAGGGTCGGGCACAGATACGCAGTATTTT	CASSERGSGTDTQYF
few	TRBV30	TRBJ1-2	TRBD1	TGTGCCTGGAGTCCAGGCGGGACAGCATATGGCTACACCTTC	CAWSPGGTAYGYTF
-	TRBV7-9	TRBJ2-2	TRBD2	TGTGCCAGCAGCGTAGCGGGAGTTGGCACCGGGGAGCTGTTTTTT	CASSVAGVGTGELFF
once	TRBV6-6	TRBJ1-1	TRBD1	TGTGCCAGCATTCCGGGACAGGTGAACACTGAAGCTTTCTTT	CASIPGQVNTEAFF
-	TRBV2	TRBJ1-4	-	TGTGCCAGCAGTGAACAGGGCCGGAATGGGGAAAAACTGTTTTTT	CASSEQGRNGEKLFF
few	TRBV5-4	TRBJ2-5	-	TGTGCCAGCAGCTTGCAAACTAGCATAGAGACCCAGTACTTC	CASSLQTSIETQYF
-	TRBV19	TRBJ2-7	-	TGTGCCAGTAGTTCTACCTCGGGACGGTCCTACGAGCAGTACTTC	CASSSTSGRSYEQYF
-	TRBV2	TRBJ1-5	-	TGTGCCAGCCGGGTAAGCAATCAGCCCCAGCATTTT	CASRVSNQPQHF
-	TRBV10-2	TRBJ2-7	TRBD1	TGCGCCAGCAGGGCCGGGACAGAATACGAGCAGTACTTC	CASRAGTEYEQYF
-	TRBV4-2	TRBJ2-5	-	TGTGCCAGCAGCCAAGACGGGAAGGGGACCCAGTACTTC	CASSQDGKGTQYF
-	TRBV28	TRBJ2-7	-	TGTGCCAGCAGTTTAGACAGCAGGGGCGAGCAGTACTTC	CASSLDSRGEQYF
-	TRBV27	TRBJ2-7	-	TGTGCCAGCAGTCTAGGGCAATCCTACGAGCAGTACTTC	CASSLGQSYEQYF
few	TRBV25-1	TRBJ2-1	-	TGTGCCAGCAGTTCGACGGGTGCAGGGAGGAAGTTCTTC	CASSSTGAGRKFF
-	TRBV16	TRBJ1-5	-	TGTGCCAGCAGCACCAGGCATAGCAATCAGCCCCAGCATTTT	CASSTRHSNQPQHF
once	TRBV7-3	TRBJ1-6	-	TGTGCCAGCAGCTCAGTCTCAGGCTCACCCCTCCACTTT	CASSSVSGSPLHF
-	TRBV28	TRBJ1-1	TRBD1	TGTGCCAGCAAGGGGGCCCAGGCCCTGGACACTGAAGCTTTCTTT	CASKGAQALDTEAFF
-	TRBV10-1	TRBJ2-2	-	TGCGCCAGCAGTCACTCTTACACCGGGGAGCTGTTTTTT	CASSHSYTGELFF
-	TRBV6-1	TRBJ2-2	-	TGTGCCAGCAGGAAAGACCGGGCAGGGGAGCTGTTTTTT	CASRKDRAGELFF
few	TRBV27	TRBJ2-3	-	TGTGCCAGCAGTTCGTCTAGCACAGATACGCAGTATTTT	CASSSSSTDTQYF
-	TRBV11-3	TRBJ1-1	-	TGTGCCAGCAGCCTGGACGGTAGCCGGAACACTGAAGCTTTCTTT	CASSLDGSRNTEAFF
-	TRBV7-2	TRBJ2-2	TRBD2	TGTGCCAGCAGGGGGCTAGCGGGAGGGATGAACACCGGGGAGCTGTTTTTT	CASRGLAGGMNTGELFF
few	TRBV29-1	TRBJ2-5	-	TGCAGCGTTGAAAGGCAGGGGGAGACCCAGTACTTC	CSVERQGETQYF
-	TRBV30	TRBJ1-2	TRBD1	TGTGCCTGGAGCGTTTCCCCCAGGGGGCATGGCTACACCTTC	CAWSVSPRGHGYTF
-	TRBV19	TRBJ1-3	-	TGTGCCAGTAGCAGACAGCCCAGCTCTGGAAACACCATATATTTT	CASSRQPSSGNTIYF
-	TRBV28	TRBJ2-1	-	TGTGCCAGCAGTTTATTCCGTCGGGGGCAGGGTAATTCGCAGTTCTTC	CASSLFRRGQGNSQFF
once	TRBV5-8	TRBJ1-2	-	TGTGCCAGCAGCAGGAGTAACTATGGCTACACCTTC	CASSRSNYGYTF
-	TRBV5-8	TRBJ2-7	-	TGTGCCAGCAGCTTGGGCGAAGGGGGTGCTAGGTACGAGCAGTACTTC	CASSLGEGGARYEQYF
-	TRBV2	TRBJ2-3	TRBD2	TGTGCCAGCAGTGTTCAGCGGGAGGGCACAGATACGCAGTATTTT	CASSVQREGTDTQYF
-	TRBV18	TRBJ1-1	-	TGTGCCAGCTCAGCAGAATGGGGGACTGAAGCTTTCTTT	CASSAEWGTEAFF
-	TRBV2	TRBJ1-4	-	TGTGCCAGCAGTGGTAACCGGGGCCGCGGGGCGGAAAAACTGTTTTTT	CASSGNRGRGAEKLFF
-	TRBV4-3	TRBJ1-1	-	TGCGCCAGCAGCCAAGAGGCGAACCCAGGGTCTGAAGCTTTCTTT	CASSQEANPGSEAFF
-	TRBV5-6	TRBJ2-2	TRBD2	TGTGCCAGCAGCTTGGCCGGGGGGACCGGGGAGCTGTTTTTT	CASSLAGGTGELFF
-	TRBV6-1	TRBJ1-3	-	TGTGCCAGCAGTGACATGGCTGGAAATACCATATATTTT	CASSDMAGNTIYF
once	TRBV2	TRBJ2-5	TRBD2	TGTGCCAGCAGTCCGAGCGGGAGTAAAGAGACCCAGTACTTC	CASSPSGSKETQYF
-	TRBV7-3	TRBJ2-1	TRBD2	TGTGCCAGCAGCCTCCTAGCGGGAGGCTACAATGAGCAGTTCTTC	CASSLLAGGYNEQFF
-	TRBV6-5	TRBJ2-1	-	TGTGCCAGCCGCCGGGGAAGGGGAGCATCGATTGAGCAGTTCTTC	CASRRGRGASIEQFF
-	TRBV7-6	TRBJ2-3	TRBD2	TGTGCCAGCAGCCTACTAGCGGGCAACGCAGATACGCAGTATTTT	CASSLLAGNADTQYF
-	TRBV7-2	TRBJ1-6	-	TGTGCCAGCAGCTCGGACTGGAATTCACCCCTCCACTTT	CASSSDWNSPLHF
-	TRBV9	TRBJ2-1	TRBD2	TGTGCCAGCAGCCCAAGGATGAGAGCGGGAGGGGGATACAATGAGCAGTTCTTC	CASSPRMRAGGGYNEQFF
-	TRBV6-1	TRBJ1-5	-	TGTGCCAGCAGTGAAGGGGGGGGGACCCAGCATTTT	CASSEGGGTQHF
-	TRBV14	TRBJ2-5	-	TGTGCCAGCAGCCGCGGGACTTTACAAGAGACCCAGTACTTC	CASSRGTLQETQYF
-	TRBV9	TRBJ1-6	-	TGTGCCAGCAGCGTAGAGGGGGGAACTGGGTCACCCCTCCACTTT	CASSVEGGTGSPLHF
-	TRBV11-1	TRBJ2-1	TRBD2	TGTGCCAGCAGCCGTGAGGTAGCGGGGAGGGATGAGCAGTTCTTC	CASSREVAGRDEQFF
-	TRBV5-6	TRBJ1-4	TRBD1	TGTGCCAGCAGCCTAGGACAGGAGAGTGAAAAACTGTTTTTT	CASSLGQESEKLFF
once	TRBV28	TRBJ1-6	-	TGTGCCAGCAGTTTAAAGCACTCCTATAATTCACCCCTCCACTTT	CASSLKHSYNSPLHF
-	TRBV7-8	TRBJ1-4	-	TGTGCCAGCACCGCACAGAGAACTAATGAAAAACTGTTTTTT	CASTAQRTNEKLFF
-	TRBV28	TRBJ1-5	-	TGTGCCAGCAGTTTAGGGGCGGGAGAGGGCAATCAGCCCCAGCATTTT	CASSLGAGEGNQPQHF
-	TRBV27	TRBJ2-3	-	TGTGCCAGCACTTCTTACGCAGATACGCAGTATTTT	CASTSYADTQYF
few	TRBV7-2	TRBJ1-6	-	TGTGCCAGCAGCTTATACAGGGCGCGGTCACCCCTCCACTTT	CASSLYRARSPLHF
-	TRBV19	TRBJ1-1	TRBD1	TGTGCCAGTAGTATCTCGACAGGGGTTCTCTCTATGAACACTGAAGCTTTCTTT	CASSISTGVLSMNTEAFF